This TCR beta chain comes out of a study of T cell responses to AZD1222 COVID-19 vaccine. This clone was recorded once. Its antigen is not identified. Germline V gene data show CDR1 as KGHDR and CDR2 as SFDVKD. CDR3 length: 14 amino acids. Trimming took 4 bases from V and 6 from J, leaving 15 bases between them. Study outcomes and limitations: Repertoires in all cases were sampled only once the peak T cell response had passed.

Produced via immunoSEQ multiplex PCR; TCRdb's table is partial and in-frame only. The sample holds 110,000 to 150,000 clones, roughly 90% seen once. The sequence was obtained from an adult who received the AZD1222 COVID-19 vaccine. This chain connects TRBV24-1 to TRBJ2-7, with D perhaps TRBD1 (6 bases). The input for sequencing was peripheral blood, taken 28 days after the second AZD1222 dose. CDR3 in DNA: TGTGCCACCAGTGACCACACAGGGTTCCGCGAGCAGTACTTC. Encoded protein: CATSDHTGFREQYF.